This T cell receptor beta chain was profiled in a study of CD8 T cells in ankylosing spondylitis (dated by TCRdb to 2016 to 2017). About the study as a whole: The study profiled T cell receptor beta repertoires in healthy donors and ankylosing spondylitis patients to find disease-linked TCR variants. The whole study cohort included over a hundred healthy donors and some 27 ankylosing spondylitis patients. Peripheral blood samples were taken, and synovial fluid was additionally collected from ankylosing spondylitis patients.

This clonotype has more than one count but fewer than ten. Its antigen is currently not known. The input lacks base qualities; no much larger clone sits a single base away. On the study overall, not on this receptor specifically: According to the report, matched synovial fluid samples from ankylosing spondylitis patients were significantly enriched for the disease-linked clones. The disease-linked clones showed a CD8+ phenotype and occurred at relatively low frequencies in peripheral blood. Blood from ankylosing spondylitis patients appeared to be characterized by a TCR beta motif composed of about eight highly homologous amino acid variants. Some motif variants had previously been reported in the synovial fluid and blood of reactive arthritis patients, which suggests shared mechanisms of disease initiation.

A distance of 19 bases separates the germline ends of V and J, which lose 7 bases and 1 base respectively. From the cysteine up to the phenylalanine, the CDR3 has a length of 16 residues. Solely the CDR3 DNA is kept, with 48 bases framed from the first base. Sequences LNHDA (CDR1) and SQIVND (CDR2) are obtained from the germline V gene (reference sequence). Sequenced using an Illumina HiSeq 2500. Quantitative 5'-RACE with molecular barcodes was used to prepare TCR beta libraries. The published analysis was carried out like this. To identify disease-linked TCR variants, a new computational method was used, one built on a probabilistic model of VDJ rearrangement. Using fastp trimming at Q25 and MiXCR clonotype assembly, TCRdb reanalyzed the public sequencing data and kept in-frame beta chains. Entries are consolidated by CDR3 protein sequence, retaining the most common genes and DNA. The V and J calls come from TCRdb's annotation, not from the publication. This sample holds fewer than 400,000 distinct CDR3 sequences; 20% to 25% were observed only once. About 16% of the sample goes to the ten largest clones.

The specimen sequenced was blood, either unsorted or a sorted T cell fraction (not recorded which). The sequence derives from a male donor with ankylosing spondylitis. The chain joins TRBV19 to TRBJ1-1; there is no confident call for the D gene. The CDR3 region: CASTSHRGLQNTEAFF. The nucleotide sequence reads as follows: TGTGCCAGTACCTCACACCGTGGACTGCAGAACACTGAAGCTTTCTTT.